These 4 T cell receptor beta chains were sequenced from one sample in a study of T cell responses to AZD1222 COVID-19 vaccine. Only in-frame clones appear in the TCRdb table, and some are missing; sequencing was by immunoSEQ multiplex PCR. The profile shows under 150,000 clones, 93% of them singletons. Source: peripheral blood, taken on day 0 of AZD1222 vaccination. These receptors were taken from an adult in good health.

CDR3 sequence: CASSLDHAGKLFF. The DNA of the CDR3 is TGTGCCAGCAGCTTAGACCACGCGGGGAAACTGTTTTTT. The chain links TRBV7-2 to TRBJ1-4, with unresolved D. The ends were cut back, 1 base at V and 11 bases at J, with 11 bases in the middle. From germline, CDR1 is SGHTA and CDR2 FQGNSA. This CDR3 spans 13 amino acids.

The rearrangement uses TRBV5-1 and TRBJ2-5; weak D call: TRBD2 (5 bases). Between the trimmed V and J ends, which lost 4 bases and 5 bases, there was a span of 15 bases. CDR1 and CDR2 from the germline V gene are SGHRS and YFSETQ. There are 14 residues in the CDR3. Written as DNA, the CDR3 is TGCGCCAGCAGCCCGGTGGGCAGAGGGGAGACCCAGTACTTC. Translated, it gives CASSPVGRGETQYF.

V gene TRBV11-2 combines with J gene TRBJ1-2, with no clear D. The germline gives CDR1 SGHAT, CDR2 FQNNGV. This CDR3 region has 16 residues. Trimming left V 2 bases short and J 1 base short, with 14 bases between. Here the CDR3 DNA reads TGTGCCAGCAGCTTAAAGTCGTCAGATTATAACTATGGCTACACCTTC. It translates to CASSLKSSDYNYGYTF.

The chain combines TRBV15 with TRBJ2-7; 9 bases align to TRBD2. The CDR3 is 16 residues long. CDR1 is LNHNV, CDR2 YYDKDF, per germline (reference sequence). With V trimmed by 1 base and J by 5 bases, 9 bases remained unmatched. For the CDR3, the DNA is TGTGCCACCAGCAGAGTGAAGCGGGAGGCTTCTCACGAGCAGTACTTC. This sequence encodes CATSRVKREASHEQYF.